These T cell receptor beta chains were read from a single sample in a study of human T cells and chemical hapten exposure. From the 5' RACE reads, TCRdb called clonotypes with MiXCR, one entry per CDR3 protein. The sample lists some 150,000 distinct CDR3 sequences; 3.5% to 5% were seen once. The source of these receptors is a female donor in good health. The CDR3 runs from the conserved cysteine through the conserved F or W. Fields, in order: D gene, V gene, J gene, clone size, CDR3 DNA, CDR3 protein. The D gene is left open where the match is weak. Clone sizes are given selectively: once, few, many, or a class where the clone is expanded.

D gene: TRBD1; V gene: TRBV12-3/TRBV12-4; J gene: TRBJ2-3; clone size: many; CDR3 DNA: TGTGCCAGCATCGGCGCGCCCAGAGACAGGGCCACAGATACGCAGTATTTT; CDR3 protein: CASIGAPRDRATDTQYF
D gene: TRBD2; V gene: TRBV28; J gene: TRBJ2-5; clone size: many; CDR3 DNA: TGTGCCAGCACCATGGGGGGGGAAAAGACCCAGTACTTC; CDR3 protein: CASTMGGEKTQYF
D gene: -; V gene: TRBV9; J gene: TRBJ2-5; clone size: few; CDR3 DNA: TGTGCCAGCAGCGTAGCCGGTGAGACCCAGTACTTC; CDR3 protein: CASSVAGETQYF
D gene: -; V gene: TRBV7-2; J gene: TRBJ2-1; clone size: many; CDR3 DNA: TGTGCCAGCAGCTTAGCGAGGGGTTGGAATGAGCAGTTCTTC; CDR3 protein: CASSLARGWNEQFF
D gene: -; V gene: TRBV9; J gene: TRBJ1-1; clone size: few; CDR3 DNA: TGTGCCAGCAGCCCCGGCGGAGGGAAATCCACTGAAGCTTTCTTT; CDR3 protein: CASSPGGGKSTEAFF
D gene: TRBD1; V gene: TRBV4-1; J gene: TRBJ1-6; clone size: many; CDR3 DNA: TGCGCCAGTACCGACAGGGTGGATTCACCCCTCCACTTT; CDR3 protein: CASTDRVDSPLHF
D gene: TRBD1; V gene: TRBV6-6; J gene: TRBJ1-5; clone size: few; CDR3 DNA: TGTGCCAGCAGTTACCCCAGGGGGCCCGGGCAGCCCCAGCATTTT; CDR3 protein: CASSYPRGPGQPQHF
D gene: -; V gene: TRBV6-5; J gene: TRBJ1-4; clone size: few; CDR3 DNA: TGTGCCAGCAGTTACAGGCGATATGAAAAACTGTTTTTT; CDR3 protein: CASSYRRYEKLFF
D gene: -; V gene: TRBV4-3; J gene: TRBJ2-7; clone size: many; CDR3 DNA: TGCGCCAGCAGCCAAGATGACAGCTACTACGAGCAGTACTTC; CDR3 protein: CASSQDDSYYEQYF
D gene: TRBD2; V gene: TRBV12-3/TRBV12-4; J gene: TRBJ2-3; clone size: many; CDR3 DNA: TGTGCCAGCAGTTCGGGTATAGCGGGGGGGAATACGCAGTATTTT; CDR3 protein: CASSSGIAGGNTQYF
D gene: -; V gene: TRBV7-2; J gene: TRBJ2-7; clone size: many; CDR3 DNA: TGTGCCAGCAGCTTTGGCAGGGGCGTCTACGAGCAGTACTTC; CDR3 protein: CASSFGRGVYEQYF
D gene: TRBD1; V gene: TRBV28; J gene: TRBJ1-5; clone size: many; CDR3 DNA: TGTGCCAGCAGTTTCCGGCACAGGGGTAATCAGCCCCAGCATTTT; CDR3 protein: CASSFRHRGNQPQHF
D gene: TRBD2; V gene: TRBV3-1; J gene: TRBJ2-1; clone size: many; CDR3 DNA: TGTGCCAGCAGCCAGGGGCGGGGGTCACGACGCAGCTCCTACAATGAGCAGTTCTTC; CDR3 protein: CASSQGRGSRRSSYNEQFF
D gene: -; V gene: TRBV5-5; J gene: TRBJ2-5; clone size: many; CDR3 DNA: TGTGCCAGCAGCTTGATGGGGGAGACCCAGTACTTC; CDR3 protein: CASSLMGETQYF
D gene: TRBD1; V gene: TRBV6-1; J gene: TRBJ1-4; clone size: few; CDR3 DNA: TGTGCCAGCAGCTGGGACAGGGGTGAAAAACTGTTTTTT; CDR3 protein: CASSWDRGEKLFF
D gene: -; V gene: TRBV28; J gene: TRBJ1-5; clone size: many; CDR3 DNA: TGTGCCAGCAGTTACGCCGGAGGCAGGCCGGTAGACAAACTAGGGAAGCCCAGTCAGCCCCAGCATTTT; CDR3 protein: CASSYAGGRPVDKLGKPSQPQHF
D gene: -; V gene: TRBV4-2; J gene: TRBJ1-5; clone size: many; CDR3 DNA: TGTGCCAGCAGCCAAGAGCAGGGGCGCTTGGAAGGTCAGCCCCAGCATTTT; CDR3 protein: CASSQEQGRLEGQPQHF
D gene: TRBD1; V gene: TRBV14; J gene: TRBJ1-1; clone size: many; CDR3 DNA: TGTGCCAGCAGCGCACGACAGGGGCAGACTGAAGCTTTCTTT; CDR3 protein: CASSARQGQTEAFF
D gene: -; V gene: TRBV10-3; J gene: TRBJ2-3; clone size: many; CDR3 DNA: TGTGCCTCCCGGTTAGCGCGATCGGAAGATACGCAGTATTTT; CDR3 protein: CASRLARSEDTQYF
D gene: TRBD2; V gene: TRBV28; J gene: TRBJ2-1; clone size: many; CDR3 DNA: TGTGCCAGCCTACATCTCCGAAGGGCTAGCGGGGGCTACAATGAGCAGTTCTTC; CDR3 protein: CASLHLRRASGGYNEQFF
D gene: TRBD1; V gene: TRBV20-1; J gene: TRBJ2-1; clone size: -; CDR3 DNA: TGCAGTGCCCCCCGACGGGACAGAGGCGCCGATGAGCAGTTCTTC; CDR3 protein: CSAPRRDRGADEQFF
D gene: TRBD1; V gene: TRBV7-3; J gene: TRBJ2-1; clone size: -; CDR3 DNA: TGTGTCAGCAGCACCGGGACAGGGGGTATAGATGAGCAGTTCTTC; CDR3 protein: CVSSTGTGGIDEQFF
D gene: -; V gene: TRBV12-3/TRBV12-4; J gene: TRBJ2-7; clone size: many; CDR3 DNA: TGTGCCAGCAGTTTAGTTTTTGGTACCGAGCAGTACTTC; CDR3 protein: CASSLVFGTEQYF
D gene: -; V gene: TRBV7-9; J gene: TRBJ2-7; clone size: many; CDR3 DNA: TGTGCCAGCAGCCCAGCGTCCCGGAGGGAGCAGTACTTC; CDR3 protein: CASSPASRREQYF
D gene: -; V gene: TRBV29-1; J gene: TRBJ2-5; clone size: many; CDR3 DNA: TGCAGCGGGGAGCAGGACAAAGAAGAGACCCAGTACTTC; CDR3 protein: CSGEQDKEETQYF
D gene: -; V gene: TRBV5-1; J gene: TRBJ2-3; clone size: few; CDR3 DNA: TGCGCCAGCAGCGGCGGGATTGCTAGCACAGATACGCAGTATTTT; CDR3 protein: CASSGGIASTDTQYF
D gene: TRBD2; V gene: TRBV28; J gene: TRBJ2-3; clone size: -; CDR3 DNA: TGTGCCAGCAGTTCCTGGGGATTGGGGGGGGACTCAGATACGCAGTATTTT; CDR3 protein: CASSSWGLGGDSDTQYF
D gene: TRBD2; V gene: TRBV6-1; J gene: TRBJ2-5; clone size: many; CDR3 DNA: TGTGCCAGCAGTGAACGGAGCGGGGGTTACCAAGAGACCCAGTACTTC; CDR3 protein: CASSERSGGYQETQYF
D gene: -; V gene: TRBV5-1; J gene: TRBJ2-5; clone size: many; CDR3 DNA: TGCGCCAGCAGCTTGCGGGGCGTAGGGGAGAGTTCGACCCAGTACTTC; CDR3 protein: CASSLRGVGESSTQYF
D gene: -; V gene: TRBV20-1; J gene: TRBJ2-1; clone size: many; CDR3 DNA: TGCAGTGCTAGAGGAGGCCCTGGGAATGAGCAGTTCTTC; CDR3 protein: CSARGGPGNEQFF
D gene: TRBD1; V gene: TRBV28; J gene: TRBJ1-6; clone size: many; CDR3 DNA: TGTGCCAGCAGTTTATCCTCCGGGACAGGGGGCTTGATCAGGGGTGGACCCCTCCACTTT; CDR3 protein: CASSLSSGTGGLIRGGPLHF
D gene: -; V gene: TRBV7-9; J gene: TRBJ1-2; clone size: many; CDR3 DNA: TGTGCCAGCAGCTTAGCGGGACCCCAAAGGGTGGATGGCTACACCTTC; CDR3 protein: CASSLAGPQRVDGYTF
D gene: -; V gene: TRBV5-6; J gene: TRBJ2-1; clone size: many; CDR3 DNA: TGTGCCAGCAGCTTGTTTGGCCTCTCCTCCTACAATGAGCAGTTCTTC; CDR3 protein: CASSLFGLSSYNEQFF
D gene: TRBD2; V gene: TRBV12-3/TRBV12-4; J gene: TRBJ2-1; clone size: many; CDR3 DNA: TGTGCCAGCAGTTCTAGGAGGACGGGGGGTTATAATGAGCAGTTCTTC; CDR3 protein: CASSSRRTGGYNEQFF
D gene: TRBD2; V gene: TRBV30; J gene: TRBJ2-1; clone size: few; CDR3 DNA: TGTGCCTGGGGGGAGGGTTATCCATCCTACAATGAGCAGTTCTTC; CDR3 protein: CAWGEGYPSYNEQFF
D gene: TRBD2; V gene: TRBV20-1; J gene: TRBJ2-5; clone size: many; CDR3 DNA: TGCAGTGCTGGGGAGGGACGCAGACAAGAGACCCAGTACTTC; CDR3 protein: CSAGEGRRQETQYF
D gene: -; V gene: TRBV5-5; J gene: TRBJ2-3; clone size: many; CDR3 DNA: TGTGCCAGCAGCCCTGGCTCCAGCATAATAACAGATACGCAGTATTTT; CDR3 protein: CASSPGSSIITDTQYF
D gene: -; V gene: TRBV5-6; J gene: TRBJ2-7; clone size: many; CDR3 DNA: TGTGCCAGCAGCTATTCCTACAGGCGATCCTCCTACGAGCAGTACTTC; CDR3 protein: CASSYSYRRSSYEQYF
D gene: -; V gene: TRBV18; J gene: TRBJ2-3; clone size: few; CDR3 DNA: TGTGCCAGCTCACCAAATGGGGCAGGAGGAATAGATACGCAGTATTTT; CDR3 protein: CASSPNGAGGIDTQYF
D gene: -; V gene: TRBV5-1; J gene: TRBJ1-5; clone size: many; CDR3 DNA: TGCGCCAGCAGCTTGGATGGGGTGGGCAATCAGCCCCAGCATTTT; CDR3 protein: CASSLDGVGNQPQHF